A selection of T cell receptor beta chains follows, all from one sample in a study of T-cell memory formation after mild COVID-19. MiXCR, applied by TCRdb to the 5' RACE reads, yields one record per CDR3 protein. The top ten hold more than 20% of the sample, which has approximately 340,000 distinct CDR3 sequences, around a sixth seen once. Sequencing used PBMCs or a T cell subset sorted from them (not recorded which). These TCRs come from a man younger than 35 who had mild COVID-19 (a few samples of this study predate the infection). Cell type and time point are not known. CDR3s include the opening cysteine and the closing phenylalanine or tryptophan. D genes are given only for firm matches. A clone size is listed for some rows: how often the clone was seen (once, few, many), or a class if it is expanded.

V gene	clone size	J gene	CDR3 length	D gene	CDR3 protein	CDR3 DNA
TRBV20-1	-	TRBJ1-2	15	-	CSARGGPLANYGYTF	TGCAGTGCTAGAGGGGGACCTCTCGCTAACTATGGCTACACCTTC
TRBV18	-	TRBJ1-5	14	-	CASSPDSNGQPQHF	TGTGCCAGCTCACCAGACAGCAACGGGCAGCCCCAGCATTTT
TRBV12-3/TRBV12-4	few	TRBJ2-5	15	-	CASSALRETGETQYF	TGTGCCAGCAGTGCACTCCGGGAGACGGGGGAGACCCAGTACTTC
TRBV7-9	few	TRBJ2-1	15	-	CASSYRVRALDEQFF	TGTGCCAGCAGTTACAGGGTTCGGGCGCTGGATGAGCAGTTCTTC
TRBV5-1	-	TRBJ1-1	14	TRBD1	CASTSGQGVTEAFF	TGCGCCAGCACCTCTGGACAGGGGGTCACTGAAGCTTTCTTT
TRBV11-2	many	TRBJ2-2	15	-	CASSRTSSNTGELFF	TGTGCCAGCAGCAGAACTAGCTCTAACACCGGGGAGCTGTTTTTT
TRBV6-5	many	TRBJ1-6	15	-	CASSQYTGRSSPLHF	TGTGCCAGCAGCCAGTACACAGGGAGATCTTCACCCCTCCACTTT
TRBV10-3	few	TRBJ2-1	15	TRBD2	CAISERTSSYNEQFF	TGTGCCATCAGTGAGCGGACTAGCTCCTACAATGAGCAGTTCTTC
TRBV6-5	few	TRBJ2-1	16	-	CASSYSADGSRNEQFF	TGTGCCAGCAGTTACTCAGCGGATGGTAGTCGGAATGAGCAGTTCTTC
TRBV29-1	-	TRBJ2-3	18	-	CSVLNPTTSSRRTDTQYF	TGCAGCGTTCTCAATCCGACCACTAGCTCCCGAAGAACAGATACGCAGTATTTT
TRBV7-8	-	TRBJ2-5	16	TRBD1	CASSLEAIGDRETQYF	TGTGCCAGCAGCTTAGAGGCTATCGGGGACAGGGAGACCCAGTACTTC
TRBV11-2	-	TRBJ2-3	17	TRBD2	CASSYGGDYPSTDTQYF	TGTGCCAGCAGTTACGGGGGGGACTACCCTAGCACAGATACGCAGTATTTT
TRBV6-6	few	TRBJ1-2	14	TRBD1	CASSYADRGDGYTF	TGTGCCAGCAGTTACGCCGACAGGGGGGATGGCTACACCTTC
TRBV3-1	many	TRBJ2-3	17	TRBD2	CASSQGSASGGLDTQYF	TGTGCCAGCAGCCAAGGGTCCGCTAGCGGGGGGTTAGATACGCAGTATTTT
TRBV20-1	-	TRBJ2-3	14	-	CSATRFGATDTQYF	TGCAGTGCCACCCGGTTCGGGGCGACAGATACGCAGTATTTT
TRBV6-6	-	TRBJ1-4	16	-	CASTQSGGVEDEKLFF	TGTGCCAGCACCCAATCCGGGGGGGTTGAGGATGAAAAACTGTTTTTT
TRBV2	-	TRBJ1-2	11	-	CASKDSVVYTF	TGTGCCAGCAAGGACAGCGTGGTCTACACCTTC
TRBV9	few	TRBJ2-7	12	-	CASSGTNYEQYF	TGTGCCAGCAGTGGGACAAACTACGAGCAGTACTTC
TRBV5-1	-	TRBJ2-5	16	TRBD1	CASSRAGTGGGETQYF	TGCGCCAGCAGCCGTGCTGGGACAGGGGGAGGAGAGACCCAGTACTTC
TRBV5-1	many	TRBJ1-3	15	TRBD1	CASSQGQGAGNTIYF	TGCGCCAGCAGCCAGGGACAGGGAGCTGGAAACACCATATATTTT